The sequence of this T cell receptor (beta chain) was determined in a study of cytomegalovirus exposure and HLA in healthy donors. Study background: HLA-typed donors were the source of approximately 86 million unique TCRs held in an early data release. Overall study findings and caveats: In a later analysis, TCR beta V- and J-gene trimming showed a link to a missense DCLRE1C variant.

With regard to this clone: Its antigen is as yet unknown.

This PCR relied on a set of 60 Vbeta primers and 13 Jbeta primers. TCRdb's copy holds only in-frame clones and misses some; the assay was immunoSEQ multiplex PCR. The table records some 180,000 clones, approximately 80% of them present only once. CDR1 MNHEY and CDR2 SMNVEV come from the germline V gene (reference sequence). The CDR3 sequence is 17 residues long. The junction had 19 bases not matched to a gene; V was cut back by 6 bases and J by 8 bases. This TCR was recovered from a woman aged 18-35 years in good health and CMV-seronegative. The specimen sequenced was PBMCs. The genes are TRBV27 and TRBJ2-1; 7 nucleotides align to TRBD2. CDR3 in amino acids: CASRNKRTGRLLDEQFF. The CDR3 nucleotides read TGTGCCAGCAGGAACAAAAGGACCGGGAGGCTCTTGGATGAGCAGTTCTTC.